The 24 T cell receptor beta chains below were found in one sample sequenced in a study of technical replicates of blood from a few donors. Clones were sequenced by immunoSEQ multiplex PCR, and TCRdb holds only the in-frame ones, with some missing. Of 75,000 to 100,000 clones in the sample, 95% are singletons; the top ten hold approximately 0.26%. Sequencing input: T cells isolated from PBMCs. The receptor set was obtained from a human donor in good health.

This chain joins TRBV7-9 and TRBJ1-3; TRBD1 aligns across 7 bases. J gave up 5 bases and V 1 base, and 8 bases lay outside the gene matches. In germline, CDR1 is SEHNR, CDR2 FQNEAQ (reference sequence). The CDR3 loop spans 16 amino acids. CDR3 nucleotides: TGTGCCAGCAGCTTAGTTGGCCAGGGGGACCGAAACACCATATATTTT. Protein: CASSLVGQGDRNTIYF.

This chain joins TRBV4-1 and TRBJ1-5, with a tentative D call TRBD1 (5 bases). V lost 4 bases and J lost 7, with 11 bases in between. The CDR3 runs 13 residues. The germline V gene encodes CDR1 MGHRA and CDR2 YSYEKL. For the CDR3, the DNA is TGCGCCAGCAGCCCCAGGGAAGGGCAGCCCCAGCATTTT. This codes for CASSPREGQPQHF.

The V and J genes are TRBV28 and TRBJ2-1; possibly TRBD1 for D (6 bases). There are 14 residues in the CDR3. V lost 7 bases, J lost 4 bases, and 14 bases lay in between. The germline V gene encodes CDR1 MDHEN and CDR2 SYDVKM. The CDR3 protein is CASIEAGTYNEQFF. The CDR3 nucleotides are TGTGCCAGCATTGAAGCCGGGACATACAATGAGCAGTTCTTC. Together with reference TRBV28 and TRBJ2-1, the CDR3 gives the full variable domain: DVKVTQSSRYLVKRTGEKVFLECVQDMDHENMFWYRQDPGLGLRLIYFSYDVKMKEKGDIPEGYSVSREKKERFSLILESASTNQTSMYLCASIEAGTYNEQFFGPGTRLTVL.

This clone was observed a single time. V gene TRBV27 combines with J gene TRBJ2-1; 9 bases are a match to TRBD2. After removal of 4 bases from V and 3 bases from J, the junction contained 4 bases not matched to a gene. The CDR3 extends over 15 amino acids. Germline CDR1 is MNHEY and CDR2 is SMNVEV (reference sequence). CDR3 loop: CASSSLAGNYNEQFF. In nucleotides, the CDR3 is TGTGCCAGCAGTTCGCTAGCGGGGAACTACAATGAGCAGTTCTTC.

The V and J genes are TRBV11-2 and TRBJ2-7, with D perhaps TRBD1 (6 bases). The CDR3 is 15 amino acids. Germline V gene sequence: CDR1 SGHAT, CDR2 FQNNGV. Trimming cost V 0 bases and J 0 bases, with 9 bases left between them. CDR3 region: CASSLEQGFSYEQYF. Here the CDR3 DNA reads TGTGCCAGCAGCTTAGAGCAGGGGTTCTCCTACGAGCAGTACTTC.

The rearrangement links TRBV4-1 to TRBJ1-2; no definite D call. The CDR3 covers 15 residues. Germline CDR1 is MGHRA and CDR2 is YSYEKL. The germline V and J ends were trimmed by 0 bases and 4 bases, with 12 bases remaining between them. DNA for the CDR3: TGCGCCAGCAGCCAAGATAAGAACATCCCCTATGGCTACACCTTC. It yields the protein CASSQDKNIPYGYTF.

V gene TRBV29-1 combines with J gene TRBJ1-5, with 8 bases fitting TRBD1. This CDR3 comprises 13 residues. Germline V gene data show CDR1 as SQVTM and CDR2 as ANQGSEA. Trimming removed 8 bases from V and 5 bases from J; junction bases left unmatched: 8. CDR3 DNA: TGCAGCACCGGGACAGGTCGTGATCAGCCCCAGCATTTT. Its translation: CSTGTGRDQPQHF.

The chain has TRBV7-9 and TRBJ2-1, with 9 bases aligning to TRBD2. Unmatched junction bases numbered 8, after V lost 7 bases and J lost 7 bases. Germline V lookup: CDR1 SEHNR, CDR2 FQNEAQ (reference sequence). The CDR3 sequence is 14 residues long. The CDR3 loop is CASIAGGVVNEQFF. DNA for the CDR3: TGTGCCAGCATCGCGGGAGGGGTCGTAAATGAGCAGTTCTTC.

The chain combines TRBV5-5 with TRBJ2-1; 10 bases align to TRBD2. The CDR3 sequence is 16 residues long. Germline lookup yields CDR1 SGHKS and CDR2 YYEKEE (reference sequence). Trimming at V came to 0 bases and at J to 7 bases, leaving 7 bases not matched to a gene. The CDR3 loop is CASSLVPSGGWNEQFF. DNA for the CDR3: TGTGCCAGCAGCTTGGTGCCTAGCGGGGGATGGAATGAGCAGTTCTTC.

The chain combines TRBV19 with TRBJ1-1; D is possibly TRBD1 (6 bases). V gave up 6 bases and J gave up 1 base, with 12 bases separating them. Germline lookup yields CDR1 LNHDA and CDR2 SQIVND (reference sequence). The CDR3 extends over 14 amino acids. The CDR3 region has the DNA TGTGCCAGTAGAACCACAGGGAGGAACACTGAAGCTTTCTTT. Translation gives CASRTTGRNTEAFF.

DNA for the CDR3: TGTGCCAGCAGCTTAGGAGCCTCGCTGACCATATATTTT. Its protein product is CASSLGASLTIYF. The V and J genes are TRBV7-9 and TRBJ1-3; D uncertain. Germline-derived CDR1 and CDR2 are SEHNR and FQNEAQ (reference sequence). The CDR3 extends over 13 amino acids. V shed 1 base and J shed 10 bases, with 11 bases lying between them.

V usage is TRBV11-3 and J usage is TRBJ2-6; D might be TRBD1 (6 bases). Germline V CDR1 and CDR2: SGHNT, YENEEA. Deletions cut 2 bases from V and 4 bases from J, with 9 bases between. This CDR3 region has 15 residues. In DNA form, the CDR3 reads TGTGCCAGCAGCTTAAGGGGGACCGGGGCCAACGTCCTGACTTTC. Protein sequence: CASSLRGTGANVLTF.

The chain is built from TRBV4-1 and TRBJ2-7, with 9 bases aligning to TRBD1. The CDR3 contains 13 residues. Germline V gene lookup returns CDR1 MGHRA and CDR2 YSYEKL. Germline trimming cut 4 bases from V and 3 bases from J; bases unmatched to any gene: 1. CDR3 nucleotide sequence: TGCGCCAGCAGCCTGGGACAGGGCTACGAGCAGTACTTC. Translating gives CASSLGQGYEQYF.

The CDR3, as DNA: TGTGCCAGCAGGCCGGGACAGGGGCGGCAGCCCCAGCATTTT. It is translated as CASRPGQGRQPQHF. V and J are TRBV6-1 and TRBJ1-5; 10 bases fit TRBD1. This CDR3 spans 14 amino acids. CDR1 is MNHNS and CDR2 is SASEGT in the germline V gene. Trimming removed 6 bases from V and 7 bases from J; junction bases left unmatched: 6.

The chain uses TRBV28 and TRBJ2-7; 9 positions match TRBD1. The CDR3 has 17 amino acids. The germline gives CDR1 MDHEN, CDR2 SYDVKM. V was clipped by 1 base and J by 5 bases; unmatched bases: 12. The DNA for the CDR3 is TGTGCCAGCAGTTTATTGGGACAGGGAGGTCAGTTCGACGAGCAGTACTTC. Translated: CASSLLGQGGQFDEQYF. Using reference TRBV28 and TRBJ2-7 for the parts outside the CDR3, the full variable domain is DVKVTQSSRYLVKRTGEKVFLECVQDMDHENMFWYRQDPGLGLRLIYFSYDVKMKEKGDIPEGYSVSREKKERFSLILESASTNQTSMYLCASSLLGQGGQFDEQYFGPGTRLTVT.

The chain employs TRBV28 and TRBJ1-3; D unclear. Trimming left V 1 base short and J 0 bases short, with 7 bases between. Germline CDR1 is MDHEN and CDR2 is SYDVKM. The CDR3 runs 15 residues. The DNA for the CDR3 is TGTGCCAGCAGTTTATTCCGGGTCTCTGGAAACACCATATATTTT. Amino acid sequence: CASSLFRVSGNTIYF.

This clone has only one observation. The chain couples TRBV28 to TRBJ1-1, with 7 bases lining up with TRBD1. This CDR3 is built from 18 residues. Germline CDR1 and CDR2: MDHEN and SYDVKM. V trimming: 3 bases; J trimming: 1 base; junction bases outside the gene matches: 14. In DNA, the CDR3 is TGTGCCAGCAGTTTCGTACAGGGGCAGGGGTTGGGGAACACTGAAGCTTTCTTT. It yields the protein CASSFVQGQGLGNTEAFF.

The chain is built from TRBV9 and TRBJ2-3; TRBD2 might be the D (6 bases). V was pared by 4 bases and J by 0 bases, with 9 bases between. Germline lookup yields CDR1 SGDLS and CDR2 YYNGEE. The CDR3 totals 14 residues. CDR3 nucleotide sequence: TGTGCCAGCAGCCCAGGGACTAGCACAGATACGCAGTATTTT. Translation gives CASSPGTSTDTQYF.

The chain uses TRBV7-3 and TRBJ1-1; the D gene is possibly TRBD1 (6 bases). This CDR3 region has 14 residues. V shed 7 bases and J shed 1 base, with 13 bases lying between them. Germline CDR1 SGHTA, CDR2 FQGTGA. The CDR3 DNA follows: TGTGCCAGCAAACAGCCGGGACAGAACACTGAAGCTTTCTTT. Encoded protein: CASKQPGQNTEAFF.

The chain is built from TRBV7-3 and TRBJ2-7, with D perhaps TRBD2 (6 bases). Germline CDR1 reads SGHTA; CDR2 reads FQGTGA. V was cut by 1 base and J by 5 bases, with 15 bases left in between. This CDR3 comprises 15 residues. The DNA for the CDR3 is TGTGCCAGCAGCTTAAGGCCTGGGGGGTCAAACGAGCAGTACTTC. Amino acid sequence: CASSLRPGGSNEQYF.

V gene TRBV6-5 combines with J gene TRBJ1-2; possible D gene TRBD1, 6 bases. CDR1 MNHEY and CDR2 SVGAGI come from the germline V gene. Trimming removed 7 bases from V and 0 bases from J, with 12 bases in between. There are 14 residues in the CDR3. The CDR3 DNA reads as TGTGCCAGCACCGGACAGACCTCTAACTATGGCTACACCTTC. This gives the protein CASTGQTSNYGYTF.

V usage is TRBV10-1 and J usage is TRBJ2-7; D is possibly TRBD2 (6 bases). The V end lost 1 base, the J end lost 8 bases, and 12 bases lay between the germline ends. The CDR3 spans 13 residues. Germline CDR1 is WNHNN and CDR2 is SYGVQD (reference sequence). CDR3 in DNA: TGCGCCAGCAGTGAGTTCCCCGCGGGACAGCAGTACTTC. It codes for CASSEFPAGQQYF.

The CDR3 DNA is TGTGCCTTCTCCGCAGGCGACTATGGCTACACCTTC. Its protein is CAFSAGDYGYTF. The chain is built from TRBV5-7 and TRBJ1-2; D gene unclear. TRBV5-7 is annotated as an ORF whose role is uncertain. V was clipped by 10 bases and J by 3 bases, with 13 bases between them. This CDR3 has 12 amino acids.

This CDR3 is CASSRGTGRSSYNEQFF. The CDR3 nucleotides read TGTGCCAGCAGCCGGGGGACAGGGCGAAGCTCCTACAATGAGCAGTTCTTC. The chain uses TRBV5-4 and TRBJ2-1; 9 bases map to TRBD1. Looked up from germline, CDR1 is SGHNT and CDR2 is YYREEE (reference sequence). V gave up 4 bases and J gave up 0 bases; unmatched junction bases: 8. The CDR3 contains 17 residues.